Shown below are 19 T cell receptor beta chains from a single sample sequenced in a study of blood T cell repertoires in COVID-19. The data were produced by immunoSEQ multiplex PCR, yet TCRdb's version contains in-frame clones alone and is incomplete. The sample holds about 66,000 clones, 88% seen once. Specimen: peripheral blood. Receptor source: a woman in her seventies with acute or convalescent COVID-19.

The rearrangement uses TRBV7-3 and TRBJ2-1, with 7 bases matching TRBD1. The V gene's germline CDR1 is SGHTA and CDR2 FQGTGA. The CDR3 spans 16 residues. The V segment lost 0 bases and the J segment 6 bases; nucleotides outside the gene matches: 8. CDR3 residues: CASSLTQGSPPNEQFF. In DNA, the CDR3 is TGTGCCAGCAGCTTAACACAGGGGTCCCCCCCCAATGAGCAGTTCTTC.

The chain links TRBV11-3 to TRBJ2-1, with a tentative D call TRBD1 (6 bases). V lost 2 bases to trimming and J lost 9 bases, with 14 bases between them. Germline V gives CDR1 SGHNT, CDR2 YENEEA. The CDR3 spans 14 residues. CDR3 sequence reads: CASSLRQGTGEQFF. The CDR3 coding sequence is TGTGCCAGCAGCTTAAGGCAGGGGACGGGTGAGCAGTTCTTC.

This CDR3 is CASSSIGQFSNQPQHF. In DNA, the CDR3 is TGTGCCAGCAGTTCCATCGGACAGTTTAGCAATCAGCCCCAGCATTTT. J is TRBJ1-5 and V is TRBV28; D is possibly TRBD1 (6 bases). Germline assignment: CDR1 MDHEN and CDR2 SYDVKM. The CDR3 extends over 16 amino acids. The V gene lost 4 bases and the J gene lost 0 bases, with 13 bases spanning the gap.

The CDR3 here is CASSPGQVSNQPQHF. DNA of the CDR3: TGTGCCAGCAGCCCCGGACAGGTTAGCAATCAGCCCCAGCATTTT. The chain is built from TRBV5-5 and TRBJ1-5, with 7 bases that match TRBD1. The germline V gene encodes CDR1 SGHKS and CDR2 YYEKEE (reference sequence). The J segment lost 0 bases and the V segment lost 4 bases, leaving 4 bases of the junction unmatched. This CDR3 contains 15 residues.

The rearrangement links TRBV7-8 to TRBJ2-1, with 13 bases identical to TRBD2. The CDR3 covers 19 residues. V was pared by 1 base and J by 5 bases, with 11 bases of the junction left unmatched. Per germline, CDR1 SGHVS and CDR2 FQNEAQ. Written as DNA, the CDR3 is TGTGCCAGCAGCTTAGTTGTTGGACTAGCGGGAGTTCTGAACAATGAGCAGTTCTTC. As protein: CASSLVVGLAGVLNNEQFF. Full variable domain (rest looked up from reference TRBV7-8 and TRBJ2-1): GAGVSQSPRYKVAKRGQDVALRCDPISGHVSLFWYQQALGQGPEFLTYFQNEAQLDKSGLPSDRFFAERPEGSVSTLKIQRTQQEDSAVYLCASSLVVGLAGVLNNEQFFGPGTRLTVL.

The rearrangement joins TRBV9 to TRBJ1-6; D is ambiguous. The V and J ends lost 7 bases and 7 bases respectively, with 15 bases between them. The length of the CDR3 is 14 residues. In germline, CDR1 is SGDLS, CDR2 YYNGEE. CDR3 coding DNA: TGTGCCAGCTCTGAAACTAGGGCAAATTCACCCCTCCACTTT. It yields the protein CASSETRANSPLHF.

The chain recombines TRBV30 with TRBJ1-4; 11 bases match TRBD1. In germline, CDR1 is GTSNPN, CDR2 SVGIG (reference sequence). V was pared by 5 bases and J by 7 bases, with 3 bases of the junction left unmatched. The CDR3 extends over 13 amino acids. The CDR3: CAWADRGREKLFF. The CDR3, as DNA: TGTGCCTGGGCGGACAGGGGGCGTGAAAAACTGTTTTTT.

This sequence joins TRBV6-5 and TRBJ1-2; D call uncertain. The V gene's germline CDR1 is MNHEY and CDR2 SVGAGI. Trimming pared 5 bases from V and 4 bases from J, leaving 17 bases between. The CDR3 contains 15 residues. The CDR3 DNA is TGTGCCAGCAGTACTAGGACGGGCAATCTCTATGGCTACACCTTC. As protein: CASSTRTGNLYGYTF.

This chain connects TRBV5-1 to TRBJ2-5; 8 bases agree with TRBD1. Germline trimming cut 0 bases from V and 5 bases from J; bases unmatched to any gene: 6. The CDR3 loop spans 15 amino acids. Germline CDR1 reads SGHRS; CDR2 reads YFSETQ. CDR3 sequence reads: CASSLAAGGSETQYF. The CDR3, as DNA: TGCGCCAGCAGCTTGGCGGCAGGGGGCTCTGAGACCCAGTACTTC.

The gene calls are TRBV25-1 and TRBJ2-7; TRBD2 might be the D (6 bases). Germline CDR1 is MGHDK and CDR2 is SYGVNS. Trimming removed 4 bases at V and 12 bases at J, with 13 bases between. There are 11 residues in the CDR3. This chain's CDR3 is CASSGLGTLYF. The CDR3 coding sequence is TGTGCCAGCAGTGGCCTCGGGACTCTGTACTTC.

The chain joins TRBV5-1 to TRBJ1-6; TRBD1 aligns across 7 bases. Germline assignment: CDR1 SGHRS and CDR2 YFSETQ. The CDR3 consists of 15 residues. V lost 1 base and J lost 7; bases outside the gene matches: 5. This chain's CDR3 is CASSLSPGGNSPLHF. DNA of the CDR3: TGCGCCAGCAGCTTGTCCCCAGGGGGGAATTCACCCCTCCACTTT.

The chain recombines TRBV9 with TRBJ2-3, with TRBD2 as a possible D gene (8 bases). From germline, CDR1 is SGDLS and CDR2 YYNGEE. This CDR3 has 19 residues. The ends were cut back, 0 bases at V and 2 bases at J, with 22 bases in the middle. The CDR3 nucleotides read TGTGCCAGCAGCGTAGAGGAGGGGGCGGCGGGAGGTACCACAGATACGCAGTATTTT. Translated, it gives CASSVEEGAAGGTTDTQYF.

This chain links TRBV7-3 with TRBJ1-2; 10 bases agree with TRBD1. Trimming removed 7 bases from V and 4 bases from J; junction bases left unmatched: 15. Germline CDR1 SGHTA, CDR2 FQGTGA. The CDR3 is 17 amino acids. As DNA, the CDR3 is TGTGCCAGCAATTGGTCCGGAGACAGGGGGCGAGTCTATGGCTACACCTTC. Amino acids: CASNWSGDRGRVYGYTF.

CDR3: CASSIGDRANYGYTF. CDR3 bases: TGTGCCAGCAGCATAGGGGACAGGGCCAACTATGGCTACACCTTC. This chain joins TRBV7-2 and TRBJ1-2, with 9 nucleotides matching TRBD1. V shed 5 bases and J 2 bases; nucleotides not matched to a gene: 6. Germline-derived CDR1 and CDR2 are SGHTA and FQGNSA. The CDR3 totals 15 residues.

The chain has TRBV27 and TRBJ2-1; 14 bases match TRBD2. The CDR3 covers 17 residues. CDR1 is MNHEY, CDR2 SMNVEV, per germline (reference sequence). V lost 4 bases and J lost 4; bases outside the gene matches: 6. Here the CDR3 DNA reads TGTGCCAGCAGTTCGGGACTAGCGGGAGTGGCATACAATGAGCAGTTCTTC. Translation: CASSSGLAGVAYNEQFF.

V gene TRBV25-1 combines with J gene TRBJ1-2, with 8 positions matching TRBD1. J was trimmed by 2 bases and V by 5 bases; bases with no gene match: 4. The V gene's germline CDR1 is MGHDK and CDR2 SYGVNS. The CDR3 is 14 residues long. Here the CDR3 reads CASSPGQENYGYTF. In DNA form, the CDR3 reads TGTGCCAGCAGTCCGGGACAGGAAAACTATGGCTACACCTTC.

This clone was seen just once. The CDR3, as DNA: TGTGCCACCAGTGATGCGAGCGGGACTAGCACAGATACGCAGTATTTT. This codes for CATSDASGTSTDTQYF. The chain uses TRBV24-1 and TRBJ2-3; 7 nucleotides align to TRBD2. The CDR3 sequence is 16 residues long. The V gene's germline CDR1 is KGHDR and CDR2 SFDVKD. J gave up 0 bases and V 3 bases, and 5 bases lay outside the gene matches.

V is TRBV7-9 and J is TRBJ2-1; 7 nucleotides line up with TRBD2. V trimming: 3 bases; J trimming: 2 bases; junction bases outside the gene matches: 10. The CDR3 runs 17 residues. Germline CDR1 and CDR2: SEHNR and FQNEAQ (reference sequence). CDR3 protein: CASSLGDYSFTYNEQFF. The CDR3 nucleotides are TGTGCCAGCAGCTTGGGGGACTACTCCTTCACCTACAATGAGCAGTTCTTC. Drawing the rest from reference TRBV7-9 and TRBJ2-1, the complete variable domain is DTGVSQNPRHKITKRGQNVTFRCDPISEHNRLYWYRQTLGQGPEFLTYFQNEAQLEKSRLLSDRFSAERPKGSFSTLEIQRTEQGDSAMYLCASSLGDYSFTYNEQFFGPGTRLTVL.

The V gene is TRBV28, the J gene TRBJ1-2; D is unresolved. In germline, CDR1 is MDHEN, CDR2 SYDVKM. V was cut by 0 bases and J by 5 bases, with 16 bases left in between. The CDR3 sequence is 16 residues long. CDR3 protein: CASSLWTVEAGYGYTF. CDR3 sequence (DNA): TGTGCCAGCAGTTTATGGACCGTTGAAGCCGGGTATGGCTACACCTTC.